The rows below give T cell receptor beta chains drawn from one sample of a study of T cell responses to AZD1222 COVID-19 vaccine. Produced via immunoSEQ multiplex PCR; TCRdb's table is partial and in-frame only. The data contain 150,000 or so clones, 86% of them singletons. The input for sequencing was peripheral blood, taken on day 0 of MenACWY control vaccination. The receptors stem from an adult in good health. Each CDR3 is given with its conserved first and last residue. A D gene is named only where the DNA matches it firmly. A row's size may be missing; if present it is once, few, many or a size class.

>.|TRBJ1-5|TRBV6-6|.
TGTGCCACCAATATGGGACAACAGGGTCAGCCCCAGCATTTT
CATNMGQQGQPQHF
>.|TRBJ1-2|TRBV18|TRBD1
TGTGCCAGCTCACTGGGACAGGGGTTCTATGGCTACACCTTC
CASSLGQGFYGYTF
>few|TRBJ2-6|TRBV7-2|.
TGTGCCAGCAGCTATACAAGCTCTGGGGCCAACGTCCTGACTTTC
CASSYTSSGANVLTF
>.|TRBJ1-1|TRBV6-5|TRBD1
TGTGCCAGCAGTTACGTATACAGGGGACCCACTGAAGCTTTCTTT
CASSYVYRGPTEAFF
>.|TRBJ1-6|TRBV5-5|.
TGTGCCAGCAGCCTCGACCTGTCACCCCTCCACTTT
CASSLDLSPLHF
>.|TRBJ2-3|TRBV7-2|.
TGTGCCAGCACCGCTGCCCAGCGGGATACGCAGTATTTT
CASTAAQRDTQYF
>.|TRBJ2-1|TRBV18|TRBD1
TGTGCCAGCACAAGACAGGGTGCCTACAATGAGCAGTTCTTC
CASTRQGAYNEQFF
>.|TRBJ1-3|TRBV2|.
TGTGCCAGCAGTGAGTGGGTTTCAGGAAACACCATATATTTT
CASSEWVSGNTIYF
>.|TRBJ2-7|TRBV5-1|.
TGCGCCAGCAGCTTGGAGGGCTACGAGCAGTACTTC
CASSLEGYEQYF
>.|TRBJ1-5|TRBV19|.
TGTGCCAGTAGTTACTCGGGGGGGCAAAGCAATCAGCCCCAGCATTTT
CASSYSGGQSNQPQHF
>.|TRBJ2-1|TRBV7-2|TRBD1
TGTGCCAGCAGCTTAGCGTTGGGACAGTACAATGAGCAGTTCTTC
CASSLALGQYNEQFF
>.|TRBJ1-4|TRBV28|TRBD1
TGTGCCAGCAGCCATTACAGGGGAGGTGAAAAACTGTTTTTT
CASSHYRGGEKLFF
>.|TRBJ2-7|TRBV28|.
TGTGCCAGCAGTTTTCTTAGCGAGCAGTACTTC
CASSFLSEQYF
>.|TRBJ2-5|TRBV5-1|TRBD1
TGCGCCAGCAGCTTAACAATTGGGACAGTTGAGACCCAGTACTTC
CASSLTIGTVETQYF